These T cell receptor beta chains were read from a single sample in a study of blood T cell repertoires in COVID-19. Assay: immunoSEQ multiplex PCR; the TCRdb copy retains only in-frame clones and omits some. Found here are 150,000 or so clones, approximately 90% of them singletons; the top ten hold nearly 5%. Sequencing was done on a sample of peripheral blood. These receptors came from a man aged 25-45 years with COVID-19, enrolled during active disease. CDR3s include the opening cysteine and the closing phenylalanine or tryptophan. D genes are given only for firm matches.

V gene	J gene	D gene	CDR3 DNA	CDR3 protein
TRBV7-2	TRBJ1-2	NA	TGTGCCAGCAGCTTAAAGGGGGGGCAGGACTATGGCTACACCTTC	CASSLKGGQDYGYTF
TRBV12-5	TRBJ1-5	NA	TGTGCTAGTGCCCAGGGCTATAGCAATCAGCCCCAGCATTTT	CASAQGYSNQPQHF
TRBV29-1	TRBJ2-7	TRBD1	TGCAGCGTGGTAGGACAGGGTACCTACGAGCAGTACTTC	CSVVGQGTYEQYF
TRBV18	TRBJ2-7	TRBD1	TGTGCCAGCTCACCCCCGGGACAGTACGAGCAGTACTTC	CASSPPGQYEQYF
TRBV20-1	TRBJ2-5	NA	TGCAGTGCTACGTTCGGAGAGACCCAGTACTTC	CSATFGETQYF
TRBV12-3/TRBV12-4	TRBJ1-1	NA	TGTGCCAGCAGTTTGCCAGGCAACACTGAAGCTTTCTTT	CASSLPGNTEAFF
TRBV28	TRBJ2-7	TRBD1	TGTGCCAGCAGTTCTGAGCCGGGACAGGGGAGCTCCTACGAGCAGTACTTC	CASSSEPGQGSSYEQYF
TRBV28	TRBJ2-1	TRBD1	TGTGCCAGCAGTACGACAGGGAGATACAATGAGCAGTTCTTC	CASSTTGRYNEQFF
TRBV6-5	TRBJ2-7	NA	TGTGCCAGCAGTCCGGGGGACGAGCAGTACTTC	CASSPGDEQYF
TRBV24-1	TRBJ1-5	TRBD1	TGTGCCACCAGTGGAGGGGGCGGCAATCAGCCCCAGCATTTT	CATSGGGGNQPQHF